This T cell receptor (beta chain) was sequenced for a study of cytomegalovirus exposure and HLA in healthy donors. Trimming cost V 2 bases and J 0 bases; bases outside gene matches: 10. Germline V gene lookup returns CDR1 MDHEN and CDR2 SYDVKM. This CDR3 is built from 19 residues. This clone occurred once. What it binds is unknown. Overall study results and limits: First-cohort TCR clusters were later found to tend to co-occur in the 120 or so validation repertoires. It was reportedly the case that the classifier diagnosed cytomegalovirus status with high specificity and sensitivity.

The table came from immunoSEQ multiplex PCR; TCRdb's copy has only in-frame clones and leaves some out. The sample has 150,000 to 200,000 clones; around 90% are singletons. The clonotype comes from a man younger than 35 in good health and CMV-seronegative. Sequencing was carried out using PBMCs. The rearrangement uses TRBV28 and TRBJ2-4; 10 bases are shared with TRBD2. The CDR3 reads CASSLDSGRVILAKNIQYF. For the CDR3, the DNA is TGTGCCAGCAGTTTAGACAGCGGGAGGGTTATACTAGCCAAAAACATTCAGTACTTC.